The 2 T cell receptor beta chains below come from one sample, sequenced in a study of T cell repertoires in cytomegalovirus infection. TCRdb re-called the reads through MiXCR, storing one row per CDR3 protein. The sample consists of some 940,000 distinct CDR3 sequences, less than 35% of them appearing once. These receptors' targets are unknown. Sequenced here: cultured CD8+ T cells from PBMCs, sampled from culture after CMV antigen stimulation. The receptors were gathered from a human donor in good health (CMV status not recorded). Some clones in this sample may be carry-over from other donors' samples.

J is TRBJ2-1 and V is TRBV27; no clear D gene. The V end was cut by 2 bases, the J end by 0 bases, with 14 bases between. CDR3 size: 17 residues. Per the germline V gene, CDR1 is MNHEY and CDR2 is SMNVEV (reference sequence). CDR3 in DNA: TGTGCCAGCAGTTTAGACCTCCTTACGGGCTCCTACAATGAGCAGTTCTTC. This sequence encodes CASSLDLLTGSYNEQFF.

This clonotype was recorded a few times. V and J are TRBV19 and TRBJ1-2, with 10 bases lining up with TRBD1. The CDR3 has 16 residues. Germline CDR1 and CDR2: LNHDA and SQIVND (reference sequence). Trimming at V came to 10 bases and at J to 5 bases, leaving 16 bases not matched to a gene. The CDR3 spells CATRLWGQGHLYGYTF. CDR3 in DNA: TGTGCCACTCGCCTCTGGGGACAGGGGCACTTATATGGCTACACCTTC.